The clone carrying this T cell receptor beta chain was counted at least ten times. It was with a sample-barcoded 5' primer and a J-beta primer mix that a second PCR of roughly 7 to 12 cycles was run. TCRdb recomputed calls from the 5' RACE reads with MiXCR, one row per CDR3 protein. Of hundreds of thousands of distinct CDR3 sequences in the sample, around a fifth were seen once. This entry comes from a study of blood T cells in healthy people across ages. CDR3 size: 16 residues. The germline gives CDR1 SGHTA, CDR2 FQGTGA. J gave up 2 bases and V 2 bases, and 7 bases lay outside the gene matches. Sequencing was done on a sample of blood. The chain joins TRBV7-3 to TRBJ2-3; 7 positions match TRBD1. This clonotype was obtained from a man between 65 and 85 years old in good health. The CDR3 DNA is TGTGCCAGCAGCTTATCATTGGACAGGCACACAGATACGCAGTATTTT. Encoded protein: CASSLSLDRHTDTQYF.